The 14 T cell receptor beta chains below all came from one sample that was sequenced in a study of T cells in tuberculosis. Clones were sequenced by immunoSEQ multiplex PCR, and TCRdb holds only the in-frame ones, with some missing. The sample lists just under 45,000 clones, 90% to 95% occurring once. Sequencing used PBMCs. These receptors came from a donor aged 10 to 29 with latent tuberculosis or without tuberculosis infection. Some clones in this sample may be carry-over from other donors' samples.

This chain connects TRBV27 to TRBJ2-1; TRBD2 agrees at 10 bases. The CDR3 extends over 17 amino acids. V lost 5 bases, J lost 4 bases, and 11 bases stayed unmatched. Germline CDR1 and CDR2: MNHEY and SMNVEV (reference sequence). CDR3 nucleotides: TGTGCCAGCAGTCTCAGGGGAGGACTAGCGGTATACAATGAGCAGTTCTTC. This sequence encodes CASSLRGGLAVYNEQFF.

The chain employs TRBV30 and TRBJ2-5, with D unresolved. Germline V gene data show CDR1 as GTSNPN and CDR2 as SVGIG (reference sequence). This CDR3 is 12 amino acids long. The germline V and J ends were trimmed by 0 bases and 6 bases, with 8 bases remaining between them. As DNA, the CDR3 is TGTGCCTGGAGTGTATCCTTAAAGACCCAGTACTTC. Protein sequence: CAWSVSLKTQYF.

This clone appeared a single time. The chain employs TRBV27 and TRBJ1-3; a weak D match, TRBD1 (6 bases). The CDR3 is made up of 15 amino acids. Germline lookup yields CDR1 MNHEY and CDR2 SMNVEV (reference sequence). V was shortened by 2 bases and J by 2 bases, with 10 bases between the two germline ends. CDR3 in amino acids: CASSLNRDPGNTIYF. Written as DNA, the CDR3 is TGTGCCAGCAGTTTAAACAGGGACCCTGGAAACACCATATATTTT.

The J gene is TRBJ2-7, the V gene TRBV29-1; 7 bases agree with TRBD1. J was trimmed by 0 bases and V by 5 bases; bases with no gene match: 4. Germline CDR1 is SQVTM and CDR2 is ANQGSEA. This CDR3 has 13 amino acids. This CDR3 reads CSVYRDSSYEQYF. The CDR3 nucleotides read TGCAGCGTTTACCGGGACAGCTCCTACGAGCAGTACTTC.

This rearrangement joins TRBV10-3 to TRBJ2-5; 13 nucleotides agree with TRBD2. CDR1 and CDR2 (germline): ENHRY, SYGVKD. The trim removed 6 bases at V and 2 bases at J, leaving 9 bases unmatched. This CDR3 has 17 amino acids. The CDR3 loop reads CAISQPPGLAGQETQYF. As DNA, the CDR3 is TGTGCCATCAGCCAGCCTCCGGGACTAGCGGGGCAAGAGACCCAGTACTTC.

CDR3 nucleotide sequence: TGTGCCAGCAGGGATATTGGGACTAGCCAAGGGGGTGGCCAAGAGACCCAGTACTTC. This gives the protein CASRDIGTSQGGGQETQYF. This chain links TRBV2 with TRBJ2-5, with TRBD2 matching 9 bases. V shed 6 bases, J shed 1 base, and the junction held 18 bases outside the gene matches. The CDR3 has 19 residues. Germline V CDR1 and CDR2: SNHLY, FYNNEI.

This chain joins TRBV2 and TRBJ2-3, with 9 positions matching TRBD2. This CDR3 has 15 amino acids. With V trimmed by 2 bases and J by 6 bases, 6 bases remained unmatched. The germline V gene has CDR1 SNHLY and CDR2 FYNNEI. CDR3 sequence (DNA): TGTGCCAGCAGTGAAAGGTTGGCGGGAGGGGATACGCAGTATTTT. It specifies CASSERLAGGDTQYF.

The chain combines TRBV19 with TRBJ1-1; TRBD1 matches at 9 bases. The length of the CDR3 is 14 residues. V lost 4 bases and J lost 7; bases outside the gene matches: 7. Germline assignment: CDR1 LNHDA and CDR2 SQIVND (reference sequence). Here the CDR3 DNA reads TGTGCCAGTAGTACTCGGCGACAGGGGGTTGAAGCTTTCTTT. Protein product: CASSTRRQGVEAFF.

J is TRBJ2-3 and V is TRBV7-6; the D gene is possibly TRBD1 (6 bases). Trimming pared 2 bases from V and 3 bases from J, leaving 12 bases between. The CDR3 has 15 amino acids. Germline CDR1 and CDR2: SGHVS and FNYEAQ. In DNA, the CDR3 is TGTGCCAGCAGCTTACTGACAGGAAAAACAGATACGCAGTATTTT. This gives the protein CASSLLTGKTDTQYF.

Here the CDR3 reads CASSLVAGGYNEQFF. The CDR3 DNA is TGCGCCAGCAGCTTGGTAGCGGGGGGATACAATGAGCAGTTCTTC. V and J are TRBV5-1 and TRBJ2-1; TRBD2 agrees at 10 bases. The CDR3 is 15 amino acids. Germline V gene lookup returns CDR1 SGHRS and CDR2 YFSETQ. The V segment lost 0 bases and the J segment 4 bases; nucleotides outside the gene matches: 1.

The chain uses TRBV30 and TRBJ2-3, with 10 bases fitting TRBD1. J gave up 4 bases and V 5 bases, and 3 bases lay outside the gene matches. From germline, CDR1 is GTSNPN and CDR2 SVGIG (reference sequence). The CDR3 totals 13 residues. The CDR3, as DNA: TGTGCCTGGGGGGGACAGGGGTCAGATACGCAGTATTTT. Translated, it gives CAWGGQGSDTQYF.

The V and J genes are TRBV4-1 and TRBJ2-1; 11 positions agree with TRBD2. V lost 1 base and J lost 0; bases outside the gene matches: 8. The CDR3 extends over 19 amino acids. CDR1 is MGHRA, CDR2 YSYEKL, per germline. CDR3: CASSQGPRLAGNSYNEQFF. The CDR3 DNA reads TGCGCCAGCAGCCAAGGCCCCCGACTAGCGGGAAACTCCTACAATGAGCAGTTCTTC.

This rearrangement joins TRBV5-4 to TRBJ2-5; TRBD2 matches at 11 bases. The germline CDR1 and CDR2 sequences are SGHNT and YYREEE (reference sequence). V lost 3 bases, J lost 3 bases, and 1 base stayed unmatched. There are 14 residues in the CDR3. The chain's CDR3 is CASSSTSGKETQYF. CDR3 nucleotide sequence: TGTGCCAGCAGCTCGACTAGCGGGAAAGAGACCCAGTACTTC.

This CDR3 is CASSRVGTDNQPQHF. The CDR3 region has the DNA TGCGCCAGCAGCCGAGTAGGGACAGACAATCAGCCCCAGCATTTT. V usage is TRBV4-1 and J usage is TRBJ1-5; 7 positions match TRBD1. With 4 bases clipped from V and 3 bases from J, the junction kept 6 bases outside the gene matches. This CDR3 has 15 amino acids. The germline V gene encodes CDR1 MGHRA and CDR2 YSYEKL.